A single sample is the source of the 31 T cell receptor beta chains below, sequenced in a study of CD4 T cells in relation to SARS-CoV-2 and coronaviruses. Before the COVID-19 pandemic, during about 2010-2019, CD4+ T cells were taken from unexposed donors. After 10 to 11 days of culture, CD4+ T cells were isolated. Their antigens are not known. Using immunoSEQ multiplex PCR, the repertoire was profiled, and TCRdb retains in-frame clones only, with some absent. The repertoire has tens of thousands of clones, over 60% of them found once; the top ten carry 29%. Material for sequencing was CD4+ T cells from PBMCs, cultured in vitro. The origin of the receptors is a human donor in good health.

The V call is TRBV25-1, the J call TRBJ2-2, with 8 bases aligning to TRBD1. Germline V lookup: CDR1 MGHDK, CDR2 SYGVNS. This CDR3 spans 13 amino acids. The J segment lost 5 bases and the V segment lost 9 bases, leaving 5 bases of the junction unmatched. CDR3 bases: TGTGCCAGTACGGACAGGGTAACCGGGGAGCTGTTTTTT. Translation gives CASTDRVTGELFF.

The rearrangement links TRBV28 to TRBJ2-7; no clear D. The CDR3 is 13 residues long. CDR1 and CDR2 (germline): MDHEN, SYDVKM. Deletions cut 3 bases from V and 4 bases from J, with 10 bases between. For the CDR3, the DNA is TGTGCCAGCAGTTTTGTCCTTAAGTACGAGCAGTACTTC. It is translated as CASSFVLKYEQYF.

The rearrangement uses TRBV19 and TRBJ2-7, with 8 nucleotides matching TRBD1. The germline V gene encodes CDR1 LNHDA and CDR2 SQIVND (reference sequence). CDR3 length equals 12 residues. V trimming: 11 bases; J trimming: 2 bases; junction bases outside the gene matches: 5. The CDR3 nucleotides are TGTGCCCTTCGGACAGGGCCCTACGAGCAGTACTTC. Its translation is CALRTGPYEQYF.

In its sample, this clone was seen a few times. V gene TRBV5-1 combines with J gene TRBJ1-2; no reliable D call. This CDR3 has 14 amino acids. Germline V CDR1 and CDR2: SGHRS, YFSETQ. Between the trimmed V and J ends, which lost 0 bases and 0 bases, there was a span of 6 bases. This CDR3 reads CASSLEGPNYGYTF. CDR3 nucleotides: TGCGCCAGCAGCTTGGAGGGTCCTAACTATGGCTACACCTTC.

The V gene is TRBV19, the J gene TRBJ1-1; D gene uncertain. Between the trimmed V and J ends, which lost 3 bases and 1 base, there was a span of 9 bases. The CDR3 is made up of 14 amino acids. Germline V lookup: CDR1 LNHDA, CDR2 SQIVND (reference sequence). CDR3 coding DNA: TGTGCCAGTAGTATGCGGGAGGGGAACACTGAAGCTTTCTTT. Translated, it gives CASSMREGNTEAFF.

The chain carries TRBV6-6 and TRBJ1-1; D not resolved. The germline V gene has CDR1 MNHNY and CDR2 SVGAGI (reference sequence). Between the trimmed V and J ends, which lost 7 bases and 1 base, there was a span of 10 bases. The CDR3 consists of 13 residues. The CDR3 region is CASTQDWNTEAFF. Written as DNA, the CDR3 is TGTGCCAGCACCCAGGACTGGAACACTGAAGCTTTCTTT.

This clone was picked up one time. This chain links TRBV4-2 with TRBJ2-1, with 12 nucleotides matching TRBD2. This CDR3 comprises 19 residues. Per the germline V gene, CDR1 is LGHNA and CDR2 is YNFKEQ. The V gene end was trimmed by 0 bases and the J gene end by 2 bases; junction bases not matched to a gene: 8. The CDR3 protein is CASSQDRLAGELAYNEQFF. CDR3 DNA: TGTGCCAGCAGCCAAGATAGACTAGCGGGAGAGTTGGCCTACAATGAGCAGTTCTTC.

The chain links TRBV5-1 to TRBJ2-1; TRBD2 matches at 15 bases. The CDR3 sequence is 18 residues long. Unmatched junction bases numbered 12, after V lost 4 bases and J lost 7 bases. In germline, CDR1 is SGHRS, CDR2 YFSETQ. The CDR3 DNA sequence: TGCGCCAGCAGCAAGGGACTAGCGGGAGGCCTGGGGTATAATGAGCAGTTCTTC. This encodes CASSKGLAGGLGYNEQFF.

The chain is built from TRBV7-9 and TRBJ1-4; no clear D gene. Trimming shortened V by 5 bases and J by 8 bases, and 12 bases separated the two germline ends. Germline-derived CDR1 and CDR2 are SEHNR and FQNEAQ (reference sequence). This CDR3 comprises 13 residues. CDR3 in DNA: TGTGCCAGCAGCCCCGGCCTGGGGGAAAAACTGTTTTTT. It is translated as CASSPGLGEKLFF.

This clone was picked up a small number of times. This rearrangement joins TRBV5-1 to TRBJ1-6; D perhaps matches TRBD1 (5 bases). The ends were cut back, 4 bases at V and 0 bases at J, with 14 bases in the middle. Germline V CDR1 and CDR2: SGHRS, YFSETQ. The length of the CDR3 is 17 residues. CDR3 in amino acids: CASSPSGTSSYNSPLHF. The CDR3 bases are TGCGCCAGCAGCCCATCGGGGACGAGCTCCTATAATTCACCCCTCCACTTT. Supplemented by reference TRBV5-1 and TRBJ1-6, the full variable domain reads KAGVTQTPRYLIKTRGQQVTLSCSPISGHRSVSWYQQTPGQGLQFLFEYFSETQRNKGNFPGRFSGRQFSNSRSEMNVSTLELGDSALYLCASSPSGTSSYNSPLHFGNGTRLTVT.

V gene TRBV11-2 combines with J gene TRBJ2-1, with no clear D. CDR3 length: 15 residues. The ends were cut back, 6 bases at V and 0 bases at J, with 12 bases in the middle. Germline loops: CDR1 SGHAT, CDR2 FQNNGV. CDR3 residues: CASSSSPHSYNEQFF. The CDR3 nucleotides are TGTGCCAGCAGTTCCTCACCTCACTCCTACAATGAGCAGTTCTTC.

This clone appeared a few times. The V call is TRBV11-2, the J call TRBJ2-7; D is unresolved. V lost 2 bases, J lost 5 bases, and 13 bases lay in between. The CDR3 length is 14 residues. Per germline, CDR1 SGHAT and CDR2 FQNNGV. The CDR3 bases are TGTGCCAGCAGCTTAATTTTAGCCGAGCACGAGCAGTACTTC. Translating gives CASSLILAEHEQYF. Filled out from reference TRBV11-2 and TRBJ2-7, the complete variable domain reads EAGVAQSPRYKIIEKRQSVAFWCNPISGHATLYWYQQILGQGPKLLIQFQNNGVVDDSQLPKDRFSAERLKGVDSTLKIQPAKLEDSAVYLCASSLILAEHEQYFGPGTRLTVT.

The chain combines TRBV30 with TRBJ2-5; D is unclear. Germline V CDR1 and CDR2: GTSNPN, SVGIG (reference sequence). CDR3 length: 14 residues. V was pared by 5 bases and J by 5 bases, with 18 bases between. In nucleotides, the CDR3 is TGTGCCTGGGCCCCCAAGGAGAGTCGGGAGACCCAGTACTTC. It is translated as CAWAPKESRETQYF.

The CDR3 here is CATSESGTGSYNEQFF. In nucleotides, the CDR3 is TGTGCCACCAGTGAGTCCGGGACAGGGTCCTACAATGAGCAGTTCTTC. This sequence joins TRBV24-1 and TRBJ2-1; TRBD1 matches 9 bases. CDR3 size: 16 residues. The V segment lost 4 bases and the J segment 1 base; nucleotides outside the gene matches: 4. Per the germline V gene, CDR1 is KGHDR and CDR2 is SFDVKD.

This clone was seen a few times. This chain joins TRBV10-3 and TRBJ1-2; 9 positions agree with TRBD1. The V gene end was trimmed by 4 bases and the J gene end by 4 bases; junction bases not matched to a gene: 4. Germline loops: CDR1 ENHRY, CDR2 SYGVKD. The CDR3 length is 14 residues. CDR3 DNA: TGTGCCATCAGTGGGGGGACAGGGAGCTATGGCTACACCTTC. This translates into CAISGGTGSYGYTF.

The chain carries TRBV27 and TRBJ1-1; unclear D gene. This CDR3 has 14 amino acids. The V end lost 4 bases, the J end lost 3 bases, and 12 bases lay between the germline ends. Germline loops: CDR1 MNHEY, CDR2 SMNVEV (reference sequence). Here the CDR3 DNA reads TGTGCCAGCAGTTCCCCCCACAGATACACTGAAGCTTTCTTT. Protein sequence: CASSSPHRYTEAFF.

This clone was found a few times. The chain employs TRBV19 and TRBJ1-5; TRBD1 might be the D (5 bases). The CDR3 covers 17 residues. Germline V gene data show CDR1 as LNHDA and CDR2 as SQIVND (reference sequence). V was pared by 1 base and J by 11 bases, with 24 bases between. In DNA form, the CDR3 reads TGTGCCAGTAGTATAGCGCGGGGACTGCAAACTTGGGGGGCCCAGCATTTT. Its protein product is CASSIARGLQTWGAQHF.

This CDR3 reads CASSQETLGQGLDEQYF. CDR3 bases: TGCGCCAGCAGCCAAGAAACGCTGGGACAGGGTTTGGACGAGCAGTACTTC. The rearrangement uses TRBV4-1 and TRBJ2-7; TRBD1 matches 9 bases. Losses at the gene ends were 0 bases for V and 5 bases for J; bases not matched to a gene: 11. The CDR3 consists of 17 residues. The germline V gene has CDR1 MGHRA and CDR2 YSYEKL.

V and J are TRBV3-1 (or the pseudogene TRBV3-2) and TRBJ2-1; D may match TRBD1 or TRBD2 (5 bases each). Germline V gene sequence: CDR1 LGHDT, CDR2 YNNKEL (reference sequence). The CDR3 has 15 amino acids. The V and J ends lost 5 bases and 9 bases respectively, with 20 bases between them. This CDR3 reads CASSAAGGLGGEQFF. The CDR3, as DNA: TGTGCCAGCAGCGCGGCGGGCGGCCTTGGGGGTGAGCAGTTCTTC.

On this clone itself: The junction and the germline gene differ at one end; a read error may be behind it. The chain joins TRBV10-3 to TRBJ2-7, with TRBD1 matching over 9 bases. This CDR3 comprises 14 residues. CDR1 ENHRY and CDR2 SYGVKD come from the germline V gene. The CDR3 DNA reads as TGTGCCATCAGCCCGGGACAGGGATCCTCCGAGCAGTACTTC. Amino acid sequence: CAISPGQGSSEQYF.

This sequence joins TRBV20-1 and TRBJ1-2, with D uncertain. With 6 bases removed from V and 3 bases from J, the gap between germline ends came to 20 bases. The CDR3 spans 15 residues. Germline loops: CDR1 DFQATT, CDR2 SNEGSKA (reference sequence). CDR3 in amino acids: CSASRSGISDYGYTF. CDR3 nucleotides: TGCAGTGCCAGTCGGTCGGGTATTTCTGACTATGGCTACACCTTC.

This clone was counted only a few times. The V and J genes are TRBV10-1 and TRBJ2-2, with D unclear. There are 15 residues in the CDR3. V lost 3 bases and J lost 1, with 9 bases in between. Germline lookup yields CDR1 WNHNN and CDR2 SYGVQD (reference sequence). Here the CDR3 reads CASSDGTMNTGELFF. CDR3 DNA sequence: TGCGCCAGCAGTGACGGAACTATGAACACCGGGGAGCTGTTTTTT.

The V gene is TRBV23-1, the J gene TRBJ2-1; TRBD1 might be the D (5 bases). TRBV23-1 is given ORF status, its function remaining uncertain. This CDR3 contains 15 residues. Trimming stripped 0 bases from V and 7 bases from J, with 13 bases between. In DNA form, the CDR3 reads TGCGCCAGCAGTCAATCGGGGCCTGTGGGGAATGAGCAGTTCTTC. Translating it yields CASSQSGPVGNEQFF.

The gene calls are TRBV24-1 and TRBJ2-3, with a weak D call TRBD2 (6 bases). The CDR3 extends over 12 amino acids. The germline CDR1 and CDR2 sequences are KGHDR and SFDVKD. V lost 9 bases to trimming and J lost 4 bases, with 10 bases between them. The chain's CDR3 is CATQAGPDTQYF. The CDR3 DNA is TGTGCCACCCAAGCGGGCCCAGATACGCAGTATTTT.

V is TRBV19 and J is TRBJ2-3, with TRBD1 matching 9 bases. J was trimmed by 4 bases and V by 4 bases; bases with no gene match: 9. The CDR3 length is 16 residues. CDR1 and CDR2 from the germline V gene are LNHDA and SQIVND (reference sequence). Written as DNA, the CDR3 is TGTGCCAGTAGTAGGCTCCGGACAGGGGTGGCAGATACGCAGTATTTT. Translating gives CASSRLRTGVADTQYF.

The sample holds one count of this clone. The chain combines TRBV5-6 with TRBJ2-1, with a possible D match to TRBD2 (6 bases). This CDR3 has 15 residues. Germline V gene sequence: CDR1 SGHDT, CDR2 YYEEEE. The ends were cut back, 1 base at V and 4 bases at J, with 12 bases in the middle. The CDR3 here is CASSLLASVYNEQFF. CDR3 nucleotide sequence: TGTGCCAGCAGCTTGTTGGCTAGCGTATACAATGAGCAGTTCTTC.

The J gene is TRBJ2-7, the V gene TRBV4-1; D uncertain. With 4 bases removed from V and 1 base from J, the gap between germline ends came to 23 bases. There are 18 residues in the CDR3. Germline assignment: CDR1 MGHRA and CDR2 YSYEKL. In DNA form, the CDR3 reads TGCGCCAGCAGCCGCCCGGGCCCCACCCCAGGCAGGTCCTACGAGCAGTACTTC. Encoded protein: CASSRPGPTPGRSYEQYF.

The gene calls are TRBV28 and TRBJ2-7; 9 positions agree with TRBD2. V lost 1 base and J lost 6; bases outside the gene matches: 7. The CDR3 covers 15 residues. Germline V gene lookup returns CDR1 MDHEN and CDR2 SYDVKM. Written as DNA, the CDR3 is TGTGCCAGCAGTTTATATGCTAGCGGGATCCTCGAGCAGTACTTC. Translated, it gives CASSLYASGILEQYF. The variable domain in full, completed from reference TRBV28 and TRBJ2-7, reads DVKVTQSSRYLVKRTGEKVFLECVQDMDHENMFWYRQDPGLGLRLIYFSYDVKMKEKGDIPEGYSVSREKKERFSLILESASTNQTSMYLCASSLYASGILEQYFGPGTRLTVT.

This chain joins TRBV28 and TRBJ2-1; D is ambiguous. Trimming left V 1 base short and J 7 bases short, with 8 bases between. Per germline, CDR1 MDHEN and CDR2 SYDVKM. This CDR3 has 13 amino acids. CDR3 loop: CASSLSATNEQFF. As DNA, the CDR3 is TGTGCCAGCAGTTTATCGGCCACTAATGAGCAGTTCTTC.

The rearrangement uses TRBV28 and TRBJ2-7; perhaps TRBD2 as D (5 bases). This CDR3 region has 14 residues. Trimming cost V 8 bases and J 0 bases, with 14 bases left between them. The germline CDR1 and CDR2 sequences are MDHEN and SYDVKM. The CDR3 nucleotides are TGTGCCAGCCGTAGCGCAGGTAGCTCCTACGAGCAGTACTTC. Encoded protein: CASRSAGSSYEQYF.

The chain is built from TRBV12-5 and TRBJ1-5, with 9 bases matching TRBD1. The V segment lost 1 base and the J segment 3 bases; nucleotides outside the gene matches: 1. Germline V gives CDR1 LGHNT, CDR2 FRNRAP. CDR3 length equals 15 residues. CDR3 loop: CASGLGQGDNQPQHF. The CDR3 DNA follows: TGTGCTAGTGGTTTGGGACAGGGGGACAATCAGCCCCAGCATTTT.